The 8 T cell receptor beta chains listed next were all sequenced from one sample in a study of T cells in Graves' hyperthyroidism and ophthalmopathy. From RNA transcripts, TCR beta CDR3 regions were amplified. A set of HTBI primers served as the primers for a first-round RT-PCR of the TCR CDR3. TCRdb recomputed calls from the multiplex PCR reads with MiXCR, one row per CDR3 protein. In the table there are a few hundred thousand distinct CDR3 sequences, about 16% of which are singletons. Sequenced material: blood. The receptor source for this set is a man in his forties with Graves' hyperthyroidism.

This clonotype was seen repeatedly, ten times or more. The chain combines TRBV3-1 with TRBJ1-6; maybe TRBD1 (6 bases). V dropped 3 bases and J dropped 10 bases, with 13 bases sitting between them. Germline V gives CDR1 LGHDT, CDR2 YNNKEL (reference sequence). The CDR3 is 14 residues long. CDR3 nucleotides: TGTGCCAGCAGCCAGCAGGGGTGGGGCTCACCCCTCCACTTT. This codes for CASSQQGWGSPLHF. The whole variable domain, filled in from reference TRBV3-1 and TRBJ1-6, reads DTAVSQTPKYLVTQMGNDKSIKCEQNLGHDTMYWYKQDSKKFLKIMFSYNNKELIINETVPNRFSPKSPDKAHLNLHINSLELGDSAVYFCASSQQGWGSPLHFGNGTRLTVT.

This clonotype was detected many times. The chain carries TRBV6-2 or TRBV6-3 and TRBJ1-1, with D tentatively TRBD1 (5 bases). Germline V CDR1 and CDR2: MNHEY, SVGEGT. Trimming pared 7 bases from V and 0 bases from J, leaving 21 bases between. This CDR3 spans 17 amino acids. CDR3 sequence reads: CASKINQGKDMNTEAFF. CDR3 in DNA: TGTGCCAGCAAGATAAACCAGGGAAAAGACATGAACACTGAAGCTTTCTTT.

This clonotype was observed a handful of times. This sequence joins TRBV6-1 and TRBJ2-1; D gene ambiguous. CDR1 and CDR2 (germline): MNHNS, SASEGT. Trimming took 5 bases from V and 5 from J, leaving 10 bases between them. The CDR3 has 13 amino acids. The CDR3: CASSRSFDNEQFF. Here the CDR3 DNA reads TGTGCCAGCAGTCGTAGCTTTGACAATGAGCAGTTCTTC.

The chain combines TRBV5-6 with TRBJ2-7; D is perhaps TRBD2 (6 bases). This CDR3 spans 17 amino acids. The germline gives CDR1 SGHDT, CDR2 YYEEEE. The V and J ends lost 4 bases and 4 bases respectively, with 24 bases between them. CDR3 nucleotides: TGTGCCAGCAGCGGTGAAGGAAGGAGGGTTGGGGATTACGAGCAGTACTTC. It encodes CASSGEGRRVGDYEQYF.

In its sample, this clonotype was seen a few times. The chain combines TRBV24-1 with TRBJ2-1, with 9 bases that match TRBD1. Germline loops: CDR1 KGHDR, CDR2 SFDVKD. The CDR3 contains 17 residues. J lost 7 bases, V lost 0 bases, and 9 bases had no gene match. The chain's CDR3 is CATSDLAPGTGWNEQFF. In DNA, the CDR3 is TGTGCCACCAGTGATTTGGCGCCCGGGACAGGGTGGAATGAGCAGTTCTTC.

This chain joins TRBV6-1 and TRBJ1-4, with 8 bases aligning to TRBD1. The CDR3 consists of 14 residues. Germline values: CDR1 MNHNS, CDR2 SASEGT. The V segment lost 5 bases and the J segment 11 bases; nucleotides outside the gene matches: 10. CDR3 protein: CASSPIDRGGKLFF. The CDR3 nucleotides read TGTGCCAGCAGTCCGATAGACAGGGGTGGGAAACTGTTTTTT.

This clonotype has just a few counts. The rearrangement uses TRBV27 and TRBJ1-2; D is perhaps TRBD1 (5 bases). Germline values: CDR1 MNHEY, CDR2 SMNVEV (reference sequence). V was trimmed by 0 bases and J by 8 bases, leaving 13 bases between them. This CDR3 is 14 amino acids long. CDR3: CASSLSQGTYGYTF. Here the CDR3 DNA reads TGTGCCAGCAGTTTATCCCAGGGAACCTACGGCTACACCTTC.

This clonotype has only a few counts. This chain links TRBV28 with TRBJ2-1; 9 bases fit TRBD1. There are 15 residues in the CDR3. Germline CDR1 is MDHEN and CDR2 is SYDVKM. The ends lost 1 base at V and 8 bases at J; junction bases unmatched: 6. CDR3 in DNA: TGTGCCAGCAGTTTATCTGGGACAGGGTTGTATGAGCAGTTCTTC. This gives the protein CASSLSGTGLYEQFF.